Sequencing of this TCR beta chain was carried out in a study of OX40 agonist ivuxolimab in advanced cancers. About the study: Patients received the agonistic anti-OX40 (CD134) antibody ivuxolimab. Three dose-escalation patients had partial responses: one with hepatocellular carcinoma and two with cutaneous melanoma. Study observations and caveats: Low normalized T-cell clonal expansion was additionally recorded for some nonresponders.

Only one count was recorded for this clone. The antigen is unknown. The V gene lost 7 bases and the J gene lost 1 base, with 8 bases spanning the gap. Per the germline V gene, CDR1 is SGHRS and CDR2 is YFSETQ. This CDR3 is built from 12 residues. The table came from immunoSEQ multiplex PCR; TCRdb's copy has only in-frame clones and leaves some out. The table shows around 48,000 clones, with 83% occurring only once. The clonotype was recovered from an adult with an advanced solid tumor such as melanoma, head and neck, liver or kidney cancer. This specimen was CD4+ or CD8+ T cells sorted from blood, taken in a trial of the OX40 agonist ivuxolimab. The chain employs TRBV5-1 and TRBJ1-1; TRBD1 is a possible D gene (5 bases). The DNA for the CDR3 is TGCGCCAGCCGCCAGGGGAACACTGAAGCTTTCTTT. As protein: CASRQGNTEAFF.